This is a list of T cell receptor beta chains from one sample in a study of blood T cells in healthy people across ages. In TCRdb, the 5' RACE reads were re-called with MiXCR into one record per CDR3 protein. Seen here are more than 500,000 distinct CDR3 sequences, about 27% observed once, and the top ten hold about 3.3%. The same sample was also studied in work on T cells of mothers and their children.

Sequenced input: blood. The receptors derive from a boy aged 2 to 9 in good health. CDR3s include the opening cysteine and the closing phenylalanine or tryptophan. D genes are given only for firm matches. Rows give clone size only sometimes, using once, few, many, or a class for an expanded clone.

V	J	size	length	D	CDR3	DNA
TRBV3-1	TRBJ2-2	-	16	-	CASSMVSGGGTGELFF	TGTGCCAGCAGCATGGTCTCCGGAGGGGGCACCGGGGAGCTGTTTTTT
TRBV29-1	TRBJ1-1	many	14	-	CSVGEGQGGTEAFF	TGCAGCGTCGGGGAGGGGCAGGGAGGCACTGAAGCTTTCTTT
TRBV12-3/TRBV12-4	TRBJ1-3	-	19	-	CASRFTWHLEKSGGNTIYF	TGTGCCAGCAGGTTCACTTGGCACCTGGAGAAATCGGGCGGAAACACCATATATTTT
TRBV7-2	TRBJ2-7	many	14	-	CASSLEVGSYEQYF	TGTGCCAGCAGCTTAGAAGTCGGCTCCTACGAGCAGTACTTC
TRBV19	TRBJ1-2	-	15	-	CASSTNRKTNYGYTF	TGTGCCAGTAGTACCAACAGGAAAACTAACTATGGCTACACCTTC
TRBV3-1	TRBJ2-5	few	15	TRBD1	CASSPFSGGQETQYF	TGTGCCAGCAGCCCTTTTTCAGGGGGACAAGAGACCCAGTACTTC
TRBV20-1	TRBJ2-2	few	13	-	CSARELNTGELFF	TGCAGTGCTAGGGAACTTAACACCGGGGAGCTGTTTTTT
TRBV10-3	TRBJ2-7	-	13	-	CAISEKGAYEQYF	TGTGCCATCAGTGAAAAAGGGGCCTACGAGCAGTACTTC
TRBV29-1	TRBJ2-5	-	13	-	CSVVWDRQETQYF	TGCAGCGTTGTCTGGGACCGACAAGAGACCCAGTACTTC
TRBV5-5	TRBJ1-5	few	14	-	CASSSGRPLGPQHF	TGTGCCAGCAGCTCAGGACGGCCTCTAGGGCCCCAGCATTTT
TRBV5-1	TRBJ2-3	-	16	TRBD1	CASSLERTGGADTQYF	TGCGCCAGCAGCTTGGAAAGGACAGGGGGCGCAGATACGCAGTATTTT
TRBV9	TRBJ2-4	-	16	TRBD2	CASSGGAGSGGNIQYF	TGTGCCAGCAGCGGCGGAGCGGGAAGCGGTGGGAACATTCAGTACTTC
TRBV18	TRBJ2-5	few	16	TRBD2	CASSPRLAGEKETQYF	TGTGCCAGCTCACCACGGCTAGCGGGAGAAAAAGAGACCCAGTACTTC
TRBV4-3	TRBJ2-3	-	15	-	CASSQVQGNTDTQYF	TGCGCCAGCAGCCAAGTCCAGGGCAACACAGATACGCAGTATTTT
TRBV4-1	TRBJ2-7	once	13	-	CASSRWTADEQYF	TGCGCCAGCAGCCGCTGGACAGCTGACGAGCAGTACTTC
TRBV5-5	TRBJ2-1	few	16	TRBD1	CASSPVGQGSYNEQFF	TGTGCCAGCAGCCCTGTCGGACAGGGTTCCTACAATGAGCAGTTCTTC
TRBV28	TRBJ2-2	once	17	TRBD1	CASSLLSRGRGTGELFF	TGTGCCAGCAGTTTATTGTCCAGGGGGCGAGGCACCGGGGAGCTGTTTTTT
TRBV19	TRBJ1-1	few	15	-	CASSIGIQLNTEAFF	TGTGCCAGTAGTATAGGGATACAGCTGAACACTGAAGCTTTCTTT
TRBV15	TRBJ2-7	few	15	TRBD2	CATSRLAGDSYEQYF	TGTGCCACCAGCAGACTAGCGGGCGACTCCTACGAGCAGTACTTC
TRBV29-1	TRBJ2-3	-	12	-	CSVDELADTQYF	TGCAGCGTTGACGAGTTAGCAGATACGCAGTATTTT
TRBV6-2/TRBV6-3	TRBJ2-1	few	15	-	CVSSSRGARYNEQFF	TGTGTCAGCAGTTCGAGAGGAGCGAGGTACAATGAGCAGTTCTTC
TRBV14	TRBJ1-1	-	17	-	CASNQVGFLPGRGEAFF	TGTGCCAGCAACCAAGTTGGGTTCCTCCCCGGGCGGGGTGAAGCTTTCTTT
TRBV7-9	TRBJ2-7	-	12	-	CASSLPFNEQYF	TGTGCCAGCAGCTTACCCTTCAACGAGCAGTACTTC
TRBV30	TRBJ2-7	-	14	TRBD1	CAYRMDRGIHEQYF	TGTGCCTACCGAATGGACAGGGGTATCCACGAGCAGTACTTC
TRBV7-7	TRBJ2-1	few	15	-	CASSSNRDGGNEQFF	TGTGCTAGCAGCTCTAACAGGGACGGGGGCAATGAGCAGTTCTTC
TRBV6-6	TRBJ2-7	-	14	TRBD2	CASRPGTSAYEQYF	TGTGCCAGCAGGCCCGGGACTAGCGCCTACGAGCAGTACTTC
TRBV5-1	TRBJ2-2	many	15	TRBD1	CASSSRTGDTGELFF	TGCGCCAGCAGCTCAAGGACAGGGGACACCGGGGAGCTGTTTTTT
TRBV5-5	TRBJ2-2	-	15	-	CASSPGARATGELFF	TGTGCCAGCAGCCCCGGGGCAAGGGCCACCGGGGAGCTGTTTTTT
TRBV7-9	TRBJ1-6	few	15	-	CASSPPAAWNSPLHF	TGTGCCAGCAGCCCCCCGGCGGCATGGAATTCACCCCTCCACTTT
TRBV3-1	TRBJ2-2	-	18	TRBD2	CASSQVSGTSGYTGELFF	TGTGCCAGCAGCCAAGTATCCGGGACTAGCGGCTACACCGGGGAGCTGTTTTTT
TRBV7-2	TRBJ2-3	-	16	TRBD2	CASSLRTSAVEDTQYF	TGTGCCAGCAGTCTTAGGACTAGCGCGGTGGAAGATACGCAGTATTTT
TRBV25-1	TRBJ1-2	-	14	-	CASSDPQTGYGYTF	TGTGCCAGCAGTGATCCCCAGACAGGTTATGGCTACACCTTC
TRBV7-9	TRBJ1-3	-	19	TRBD1	CASSSDHSGQGISGNTIYF	TGTGCCAGCAGCAGCGACCATAGCGGACAGGGGATCTCTGGAAACACCATATATTTT
TRBV29-1	TRBJ1-1	few	14	-	CSVPNRGGNTEAFF	TGCAGCGTGCCCAACCGGGGCGGGAACACTGAAGCTTTCTTT
TRBV5-1	TRBJ2-1	-	14	TRBD1	CASSSGQGSNEQFF	TGCGCCAGCAGCTCCGGACAGGGTAGCAATGAGCAGTTCTTC
TRBV20-1	TRBJ2-7	few	12	TRBD1	CSALDRDIEQYF	TGCAGTGCATTGGACAGGGATATCGAGCAGTACTTC
TRBV6-5	TRBJ2-4	few	12	-	CASSASENIQYF	TGTGCCAGCTCAGCCTCCGAAAACATTCAGTACTTC
TRBV6-1	TRBJ2-1	-	21	TRBD2	CASSPPRMPAGARGAYNEQFF	TGTGCCAGCAGCCCCCCCCGGATGCCAGCGGGGGCCCGGGGAGCCTACAATGAGCAGTTCTTC
TRBV6-1	TRBJ2-1	few	13	-	CASSDGKGYEQFF	TGTGCCAGCAGTGACGGAAAAGGATATGAGCAGTTCTTC
TRBV30	TRBJ1-2	-	13	-	CAWGGTAPMSYTF	TGTGCCTGGGGAGGGACGGCCCCCATGAGCTACACCTTC
TRBV29-1	TRBJ2-2	few	13	-	CSVEPFGSGELFF	TGCAGCGTTGAACCTTTTGGGTCCGGGGAGCTGTTTTTT
TRBV6-1	TRBJ1-5	-	19	TRBD1	CASSDPLRQGGGSNQPQHF	TGTGCCAGCAGTGATCCCCTACGACAGGGGGGAGGTAGCAATCAGCCCCAGCATTTT
TRBV27	TRBJ2-7	once	17	-	CASSLRQWPGEIYEQYF	TGTGCCAGCAGTTTAAGGCAGTGGCCGGGGGAGATCTACGAGCAGTACTTC
TRBV7-9	TRBJ1-1	few	16	TRBD1	CASSGGTGGVNTEAFF	TGTGCCAGCAGCGGAGGGACAGGTGGGGTAAACACTGAAGCTTTCTTT
TRBV18	TRBJ2-1	-	16	-	CASSSSQGSSYNEQFF	TGTGCCAGCTCATCGAGTCAGGGGAGCTCCTACAATGAGCAGTTCTTC
TRBV28	TRBJ2-7	few	15	-	CASSPRRTTWDEQYF	TGTGCCAGCAGTCCTAGACGGACCACTTGGGACGAGCAGTACTTC
TRBV18	TRBJ2-5	-	14	-	CASSPPVRKETQYF	TGTGCCAGCTCACCACCGGTCCGTAAAGAGACCCAGTACTTC
TRBV7-2	TRBJ1-5	-	15	-	CASSLGAQSNQPQHF	TGTGCCAGCAGCTTAGGGGCACAGAGCAATCAGCCCCAGCATTTT